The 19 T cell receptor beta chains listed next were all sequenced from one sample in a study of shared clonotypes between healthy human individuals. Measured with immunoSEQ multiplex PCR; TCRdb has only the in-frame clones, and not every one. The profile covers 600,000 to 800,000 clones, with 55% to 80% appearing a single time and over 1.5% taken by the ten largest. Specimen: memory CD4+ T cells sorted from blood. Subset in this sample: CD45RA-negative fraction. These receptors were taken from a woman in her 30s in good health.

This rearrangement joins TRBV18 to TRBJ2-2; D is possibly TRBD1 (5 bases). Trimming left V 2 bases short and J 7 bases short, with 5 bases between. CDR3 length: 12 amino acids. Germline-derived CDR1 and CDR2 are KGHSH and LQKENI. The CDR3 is CASSPGHGELFF. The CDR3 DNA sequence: TGTGCCAGCTCACCAGGACACGGGGAGCTGTTTTTT.

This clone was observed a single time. The CDR3 DNA is TGCAGCGTCGAAAAACAGGGGTTCGAGGGCTACACCTTC. This translates into CSVEKQGFEGYTF. V and J are TRBV29-1 and TRBJ1-2; 7 bases match TRBD1. Germline V gene lookup returns CDR1 SQVTM and CDR2 ANQGSEA. V lost 6 bases to trimming and J lost 8 bases; unmatched junction nucleotides: 12. This CDR3 comprises 13 residues.

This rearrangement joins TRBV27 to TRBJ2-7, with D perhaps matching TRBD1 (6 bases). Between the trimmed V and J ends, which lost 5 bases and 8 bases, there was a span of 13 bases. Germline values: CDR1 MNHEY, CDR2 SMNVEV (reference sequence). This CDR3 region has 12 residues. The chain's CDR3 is CASSPQGDKQYF. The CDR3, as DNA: TGTGCCAGCAGTCCACAGGGAGACAAGCAGTACTTC.

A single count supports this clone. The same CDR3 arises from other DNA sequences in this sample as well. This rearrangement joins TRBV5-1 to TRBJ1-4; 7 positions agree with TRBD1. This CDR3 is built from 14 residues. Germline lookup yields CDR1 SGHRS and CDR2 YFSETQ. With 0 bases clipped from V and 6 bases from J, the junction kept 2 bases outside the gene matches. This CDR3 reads CASSLAGGDEKLFF. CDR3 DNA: TGCGCCAGCAGCTTGGCAGGGGGGGATGAAAAACTGTTTTTT.

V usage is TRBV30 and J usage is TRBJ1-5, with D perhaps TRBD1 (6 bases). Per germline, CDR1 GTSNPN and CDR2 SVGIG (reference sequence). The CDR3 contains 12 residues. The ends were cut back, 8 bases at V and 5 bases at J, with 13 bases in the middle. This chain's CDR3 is CAGGGGDQPQHF. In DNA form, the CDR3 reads TGTGCCGGAGGGGGGGGCGATCAGCCCCAGCATTTT. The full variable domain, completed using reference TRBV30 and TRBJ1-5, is SQTIHQWPATLVQPVGSPLSLECTVEGTSNPNLYWYRQAAGRGLQLLFYSVGIGQISSEVPQNLSASRPQDRQFILSSKKLLLSDSGFYLCAGGGGDQPQHFGDGTRLSIL.

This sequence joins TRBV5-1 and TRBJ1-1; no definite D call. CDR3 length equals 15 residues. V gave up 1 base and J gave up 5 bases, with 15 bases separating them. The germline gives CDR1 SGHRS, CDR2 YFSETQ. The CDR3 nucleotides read TGCGCCAGCAGCTTGCGAACCGGGGTAGGGACTGAAGCTTTCTTT. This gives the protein CASSLRTGVGTEAFF.

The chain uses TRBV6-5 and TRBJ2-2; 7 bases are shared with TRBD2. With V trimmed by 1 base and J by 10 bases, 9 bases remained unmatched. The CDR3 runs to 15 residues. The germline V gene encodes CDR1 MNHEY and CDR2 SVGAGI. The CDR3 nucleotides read TGTGCCAGCAGTTACTGGGCTAGCGGTCCGACGGAGCTGTTTTTT. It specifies CASSYWASGPTELFF.

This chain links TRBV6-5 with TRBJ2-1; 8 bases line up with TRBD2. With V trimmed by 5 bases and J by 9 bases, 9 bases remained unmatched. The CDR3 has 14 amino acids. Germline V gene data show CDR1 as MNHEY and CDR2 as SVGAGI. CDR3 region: CASSRTSNRGEQFF. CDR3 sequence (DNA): TGTGCCAGCAGTCGGACTAGCAATAGGGGTGAGCAGTTCTTC.

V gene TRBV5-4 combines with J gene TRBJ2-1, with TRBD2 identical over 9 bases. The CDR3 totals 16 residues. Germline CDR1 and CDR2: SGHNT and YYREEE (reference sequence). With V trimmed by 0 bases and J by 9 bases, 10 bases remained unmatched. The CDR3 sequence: CASSLDSGRNKREQFF. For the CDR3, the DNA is TGTGCCAGCAGCTTGGATAGCGGGAGAAATAAGCGTGAGCAGTTCTTC.

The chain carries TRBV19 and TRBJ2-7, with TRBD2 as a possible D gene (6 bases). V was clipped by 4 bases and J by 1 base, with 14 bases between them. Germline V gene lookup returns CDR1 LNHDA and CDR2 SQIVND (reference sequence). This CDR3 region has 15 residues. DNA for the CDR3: TGTGCCAGTAGTACCGTGTTGGGGGGATCCTACGAGCAGTACTTC. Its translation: CASSTVLGGSYEQYF.

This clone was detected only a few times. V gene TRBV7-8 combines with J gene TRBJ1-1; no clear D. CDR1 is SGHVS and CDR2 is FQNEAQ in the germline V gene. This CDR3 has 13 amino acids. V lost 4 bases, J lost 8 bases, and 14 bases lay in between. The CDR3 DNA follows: TGTGCCAGCAGCTACCGGCTCCTCGGGGAAGCTTTCTTT. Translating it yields CASSYRLLGEAFF. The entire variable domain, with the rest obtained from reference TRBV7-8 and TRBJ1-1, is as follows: GAGVSQSPRYKVAKRGQDVALRCDPISGHVSLFWYQQALGQGPEFLTYFQNEAQLDKSGLPSDRFFAERPEGSVSTLKIQRTQQEDSAVYLCASSYRLLGEAFFGQGTRLTVV.

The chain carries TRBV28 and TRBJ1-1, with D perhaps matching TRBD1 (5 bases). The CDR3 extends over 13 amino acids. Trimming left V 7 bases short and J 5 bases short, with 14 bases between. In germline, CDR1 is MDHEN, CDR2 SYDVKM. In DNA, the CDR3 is TGTGCCAGCACCACCATCTGGGGGACTGAAGCTTTCTTT. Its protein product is CASTTIWGTEAFF.

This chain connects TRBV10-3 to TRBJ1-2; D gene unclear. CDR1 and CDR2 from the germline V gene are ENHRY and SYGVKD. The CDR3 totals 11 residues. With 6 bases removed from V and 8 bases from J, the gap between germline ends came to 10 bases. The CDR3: CAIRREEGYTF. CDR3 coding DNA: TGTGCCATCAGACGTGAGGAGGGCTACACCTTC.

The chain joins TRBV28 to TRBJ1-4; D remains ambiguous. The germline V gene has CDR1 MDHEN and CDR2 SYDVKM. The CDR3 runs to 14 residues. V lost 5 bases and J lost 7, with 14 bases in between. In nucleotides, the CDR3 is TGTGCCAGCAGTGGGAACGTGAAGGGTGAAAAACTGTTTTTT. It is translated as CASSGNVKGEKLFF.

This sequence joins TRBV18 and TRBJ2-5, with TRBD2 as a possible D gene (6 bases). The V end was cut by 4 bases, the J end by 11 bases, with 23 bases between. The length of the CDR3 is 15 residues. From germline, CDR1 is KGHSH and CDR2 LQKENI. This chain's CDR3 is CASSQEMGTASVQYF. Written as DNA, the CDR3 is TGTGCCAGCTCACAGGAAATGGGGACTGCCTCTGTGCAGTACTTC.

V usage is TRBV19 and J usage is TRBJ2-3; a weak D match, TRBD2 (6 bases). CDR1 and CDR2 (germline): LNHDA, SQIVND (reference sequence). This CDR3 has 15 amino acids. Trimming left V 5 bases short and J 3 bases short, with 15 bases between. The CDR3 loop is CASSAPQRGTDTQYF. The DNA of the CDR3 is TGTGCCAGTAGTGCGCCTCAACGGGGGACAGATACGCAGTATTTT.

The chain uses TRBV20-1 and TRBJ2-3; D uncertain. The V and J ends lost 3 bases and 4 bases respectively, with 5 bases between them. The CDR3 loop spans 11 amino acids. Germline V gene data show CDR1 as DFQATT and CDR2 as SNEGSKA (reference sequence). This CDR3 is CSASAADTQYF. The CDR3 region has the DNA TGCAGTGCTAGCGCGGCAGATACGCAGTATTTT.

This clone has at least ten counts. The CDR3 loop reads CASSLVNSGFNEQFF. In DNA, the CDR3 is TGCGCCAGCAGCCTCGTGAATAGCGGCTTCAATGAGCAGTTCTTC. The chain recombines TRBV5-1 with TRBJ2-1, with a possible D match to TRBD2 (6 bases). The CDR3 consists of 15 residues. Germline V CDR1 and CDR2: SGHRS, YFSETQ. The V end lost 4 bases, the J end lost 6 bases, and 17 bases lay between the germline ends.

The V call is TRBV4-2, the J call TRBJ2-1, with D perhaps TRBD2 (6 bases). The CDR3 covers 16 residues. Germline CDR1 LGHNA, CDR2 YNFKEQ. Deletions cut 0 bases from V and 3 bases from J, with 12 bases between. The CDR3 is CASSQEERRGYNEQFF. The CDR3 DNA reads TGTGCCAGCAGCCAAGAAGAGCGGAGGGGCTACAATGAGCAGTTCTTC.